A few counts support the clone carrying this T cell receptor (beta chain). What it recognizes is unknown. The data originate from a study of tumor and adjacent non-tumor tissue in lung cancer. Across the whole study: Stage I to III disease affected about nine men and about 5 women aged roughly 31 to 80. Overall study findings and caveats: Shorter survival was associated with higher TCR diversity in tumors.

The template was RNA from unsorted bulk tissue. Distant lung tissue was collected more than 3 cm away from the tumor edge. With 5 bases removed from V and 8 bases from J, the gap between germline ends came to 15 bases. CDR3 length: 13 amino acids. Germline-derived CDR1 and CDR2 are SGHAT and FQNNGV. TCRbeta libraries were built with three rounds of nested PCR, modified from ARM-PCR. TCRdb reanalysed the multiplex PCR reads using MiXCR and keeps one entry per CDR3 protein. The sample lists 98,000 or so distinct CDR3 sequences, 80% seen once, with about 29% in the top ten. The V and J genes are TRBV11-2 and TRBJ1-1, with D unclear. Specimen: distant non-tumor lung tissue. The TCR was taken from a man in his sixties with small cell lung cancer. CDR3 nucleotides: TGTGCCAGCAGCATAAGGGAGGTCTTGGAAGCTTTCTTT. Protein product: CASSIREVLEAFF.